The TCR beta chain under discussion was sequenced for a study of blood T cell repertoires in COVID-19. The CDR3 length is 16 residues. Germline lookup yields CDR1 SGHNT and CDR2 YYREEE (reference sequence). V lost 4 bases, J lost 6 bases, and 7 bases stayed unmatched. Original processing methods: From reference gene primer amplification, estimates of nucleated cell counts were derived. Generated by immunoSEQ multiplex PCR, the TCRdb table keeps only in-frame clones and is missing some. D and trimming were read from the DNA, whereas the V and J calls and clone size are those reported in that table. This table has roughly 56,000 clones, about 91% appearing once.

The clonotype originates from a middle-aged man with active COVID-19. The sequencing input was peripheral blood. This rearrangement joins TRBV5-4 to TRBJ2-1; 13 bases match TRBD2. The CDR3 sequence is CASSETSGRSGNEQFF. The CDR3 DNA follows: TGTGCCAGCAGCGAGACTAGCGGGAGGTCGGGCAATGAGCAGTTCTTC.